This T cell receptor beta chain was recovered during a study of shared clonotypes between healthy human individuals. In the case of this clone: Its matching antigen is unknown.

Whole-study findings and limits: In this cohort, only blood was sampled, and tissue repertoires likely differ.

The table came from immunoSEQ multiplex PCR; TCRdb's copy has only in-frame clones and leaves some out. The data hold roughly 1,000,000 clones, with approximately 80% observed a single time. Looked up from germline, CDR1 is MGHRA and CDR2 is YSYEKL. V was pared by 0 bases and J by 5 bases, with 16 bases between. The CDR3 sequence is 16 residues long. The chain carries TRBV4-1 and TRBJ1-1; the D is unclear. The specimen sequenced was memory CD4+ T cells from PBMCs. The subset here: CD45RA-negative fraction. This sequence was found in a man aged 18 to 35 in good health. Some clones in this sample may be carry-over from other donors' samples. This CDR3 reads CASSQDHGRQRTEAFF. DNA for the CDR3: TGCGCCAGCAGCCAAGATCATGGCAGGCAGAGAACTGAAGCTTTCTTT.